This T cell receptor (beta chain) is drawn from a study of cytomegalovirus exposure and HLA in healthy donors. About this clone: The antigen remains unidentified.

Participants comprised healthy donors of bone marrow. Whole-study findings and limits: HLA restriction was apparent for most CMV-associated TCR beta chains in a later analysis.

With 60 Vbeta and 13 Jbeta primers, the PCR was carried out. Profiling relied on immunoSEQ multiplex PCR, and the TCRdb table lists in-frame clones only, not all of them. The table lists tens of thousands of clones, around 78% of them singletons. The CDR3 is 11 residues long. Germline V gene lookup returns CDR1 MNHNY and CDR2 SVGAGI (reference sequence). With 8 bases removed from V and 6 bases from J, the gap between germline ends came to 10 bases. Sequencing was performed on PBMCs. This sequence was found in a man aged 30-40 years in good health and CMV-seronegative. The chain uses TRBV6-6 and TRBJ1-2; D not resolved. The CDR3 region is CASSKTDGYTF. The CDR3 DNA reads as TGTGCCAGCTCAAAAACGGATGGCTACACCTTC.